What follows are 14 T cell receptor beta chains derived from one specimen sequenced in a study of vaccination and CD4 T cells after COVID-19. For these TCRs, the target antigens are not known. The treatment denotes: roughly 11-day PBMC culture with coronavirus spike peptide pools or control peptides (ViraFEST assay). The Oncomine TCR Beta short-read assay generated sequence data from the DNA of cultured CD4+ T cells. TCRdb redid the calling of the PCR reads with MiXCR, one entry per CDR3 protein. The top ten hold about 4.6% of the sample, which has 15,000 to 16,000 distinct CDR3 sequences, approximately 70% seen once. Specimen: CD4+ T cells from blood, cultured in vitro. These receptors all stem from a human donor who had recovered from COVID-19.

The J gene is TRBJ1-4, the V gene TRBV20-1; a weak D match, TRBD1 (5 bases). Germline V gene lookup returns CDR1 DFQATT and CDR2 SNEGSKA (reference sequence). V shed 0 bases and J shed 5 bases, with 13 bases lying between them. CDR3 length: 15 amino acids. CDR3 sequence reads: CSARDPGRLNEKLFF. Here the CDR3 DNA reads TGCAGTGCTAGAGATCCGGGACGGCTAAATGAAAAACTGTTTTTT.

This chain joins TRBV15 and TRBJ1-1, with D unresolved. V gave up 3 bases and J gave up 8 bases, with 13 bases separating them. The germline V gene has CDR1 LNHNV and CDR2 YYDKDF (reference sequence). CDR3 length: 13 amino acids. CDR3: CATSSDARWEAFF. As DNA, the CDR3 is TGTGCCACCAGCAGTGATGCCCGTTGGGAAGCTTTCTTT.

J is TRBJ1-5 and V is TRBV12-3 or TRBV12-4; 8 bases match TRBD1. The ends lost 7 bases at V and 7 bases at J; junction bases unmatched: 9. The CDR3 is 14 amino acids. CDR3 loop: CASIRTGTVQPQHF. The CDR3 coding sequence is TGTGCCAGCATTAGGACAGGGACGGTCCAGCCCCAGCATTTT.

This chain links TRBV27 with TRBJ2-3, with TRBD2 identical over 7 bases. With 3 bases clipped from V and 4 bases from J, the junction kept 4 bases outside the gene matches. The CDR3 loop spans 14 amino acids. Per germline, CDR1 MNHEY and CDR2 SMNVEV (reference sequence). This CDR3 reads CASSLGGGADTQYF. CDR3 bases: TGTGCCAGCAGTTTGGGGGGAGGGGCAGATACGCAGTATTTT.

A few counts support this clonotype. This sequence joins TRBV7-2 and TRBJ2-7; tentatively, D is TRBD1 (7 bases). V was trimmed by 6 bases and J by 5 bases, leaving 20 bases between them. Germline-derived CDR1 and CDR2 are SGHTA and FQGNSA. The CDR3 spans 15 residues. CDR3 region: CASSRSPQGGNEQYF. DNA for the CDR3: TGTGCCAGCAGTCGAAGTCCCCAGGGGGGAAACGAGCAGTACTTC. The full variable domain, with the rest looked up from reference TRBV7-2 and TRBJ2-7, is GAGVSQSPSNKVTEKGKDVELRCDPISGHTALYWYRQSLGQGLEFLIYFQGNSAPDKSGLPSDRFSAERTGGSVSTLTIQRTQQEDSAVYLCASSRSPQGGNEQYFGPGTRLTVT.

The chain has TRBV20-1 and TRBJ1-5; unclear D gene. Germline CDR1 is DFQATT and CDR2 is SNEGSKA (reference sequence). The CDR3 consists of 11 residues. Deletions cut 7 bases from V and 6 bases from J, with 10 bases between. CDR3 bases: TGCAGTGTCGCAGGAGGTCAGCCCCAGCATTTT. Amino acids: CSVAGGQPQHF.

The CDR3 nucleotides read TGTGCCACCAGTGATTTGCAAGGGCTAGCGGGACGAGAGACCCAGTACTTC. Its translation is CATSDLQGLAGRETQYF. The V call is TRBV24-1, the J call TRBJ2-5; 9 positions match TRBD2. Germline CDR1 reads KGHDR; CDR2 reads SFDVKD. The junction had 8 bases not matched to a gene; V was cut back by 0 bases and J by 4 bases. The CDR3 extends over 17 amino acids.

This clonotype has more than one count but fewer than ten. The chain has TRBV20-1 and TRBJ1-1; TRBD1 matches 10 bases. The CDR3 length is 16 residues. J was trimmed by 4 bases and V by 0 bases; bases with no gene match: 8. Germline V CDR1 and CDR2: DFQATT, SNEGSKA (reference sequence). CDR3: CSARDRARTGGTEAFF. Written as DNA, the CDR3 is TGCAGTGCTAGAGATCGAGCGCGGACAGGGGGCACTGAAGCTTTCTTT.

The chain joins TRBV28 to TRBJ2-3; the D is unclear. The CDR3 runs to 11 residues. Trimming took 3 bases from V and 6 from J, leaving 4 bases between them. Per germline, CDR1 MDHEN and CDR2 SYDVKM. DNA for the CDR3: TGTGCCAGCAGTTTTCGGGATACGCAGTATTTT. Protein sequence: CASSFRDTQYF.

This chain joins TRBV7-2 and TRBJ1-5, with D uncertain. The ends were cut back, 1 base at V and 8 bases at J, with 15 bases in the middle. From germline, CDR1 is SGHTA and CDR2 FQGNSA. This CDR3 region has 15 residues. CDR3 sequence: CASSLVGPGTEPQHF. In nucleotides, the CDR3 is TGTGCCAGCAGCTTAGTGGGTCCCGGAACGGAGCCCCAGCATTTT.

The genes are TRBV30 and TRBJ2-3, with D perhaps TRBD1 or TRBD2 (5 bases each). The CDR3 contains 12 residues. Trimming left V 3 bases short and J 5 bases short, with 9 bases between. The germline V gene has CDR1 GTSNPN and CDR2 SVGIG (reference sequence). CDR3 residues: CAWRKRGDTQYF. The CDR3 nucleotides are TGTGCCTGGAGGAAGAGGGGAGATACGCAGTATTTT. Complete variable domain (other parts from reference TRBV30 and TRBJ2-3): SQTIHQWPATLVQPVGSPLSLECTVEGTSNPNLYWYRQAAGRGLQLLFYSVGIGQISSEVPQNLSASRPQDRQFILSSKKLLLSDSGFYLCAWRKRGDTQYFGPGTRLTVL.

J is TRBJ1-5 and V is TRBV30; 8 bases map to TRBD1. CDR3 size: 15 residues. Germline V gives CDR1 GTSNPN, CDR2 SVGIG (reference sequence). J lost 6 bases, V lost 0 bases, and 7 bases had no gene match. This CDR3 is CAWSVPSRGRQPQHF. CDR3 nucleotides: TGTGCCTGGAGTGTACCCAGCAGGGGGCGTCAGCCCCAGCATTTT.

The chain combines TRBV19 with TRBJ2-2, with TRBD1 matching over 9 bases. Trimming removed 0 bases from V and 7 bases from J; junction bases left unmatched: 9. Germline CDR1 and CDR2: LNHDA and SQIVND (reference sequence). This CDR3 spans 17 amino acids. The CDR3 coding sequence is TGTGCCAGTAGTATAGAGCACAGGGGGCGTTCAAACGGGGAGCTGTTTTTT. Amino acids: CASSIEHRGRSNGELFF.

J is TRBJ1-5 and V is TRBV20-1, with 11 bases that match TRBD1. The CDR3 runs to 16 residues. CDR1 DFQATT and CDR2 SNEGSKA come from the germline V gene (reference sequence). V shed 3 bases, J shed 0 bases, and the junction held 4 bases outside the gene matches. The CDR3 DNA reads as TGCAGTGCTAGTGGACAGGGGGCGATTAGCAATCAGCCCCAGCATTTT. It encodes CSASGQGAISNQPQHF.